This T cell receptor (beta chain) comes out of a study of blood T cells in healthy people across ages. This clonotype has a handful of counts. A sample-barcoded 5' primer and a J-beta primer mix were used in a second PCR of about 7 to 12 cycles. TCRdb redid the calling of the 5' RACE reads with MiXCR, one entry per CDR3 protein. The repertoire includes about 1,600,000 distinct CDR3 sequences, 35% to 45% of them detected once, and 7.9% sits in the top ten. V lost 0 bases, J lost 9 bases, and 6 bases lay in between. CDR1 MNHEY and CDR2 SVGAGI come from the germline V gene. The CDR3 loop spans 13 amino acids.

Sample: blood. The TCR was taken from a woman between 18 and 29 years old in good health. V is TRBV6-5 and J is TRBJ1-6, with D uncertain. This chain's CDR3 is CASSYSKFSPLHF. CDR3 in DNA: TGTGCCAGCAGTTACTCGAAATTTTCACCCCTCCACTTT.